Detailed here is one T cell receptor (beta chain). Antigen specificity is unknown. This entry belongs to a study of monozygotic twins with inflammatory bowel disease. Study-wide results and caveats: Concordance status among twins (concordant versus discordant) showed no link to repertoire similarity, possibly from limited power.

Germline V gene sequence: CDR1 MNHEY, CDR2 SVGAGI. The CDR3 loop spans 16 amino acids. It was approximately 4,000 ng of total RNA that each TCR library used. A 6-nucleotide sample barcode was carried by the UMIs, which template switching added. TCRalpha along with TCRbeta cDNA was subjected to two nested PCRs lasting around 15 and 10 cycles. Each CDR3 protein gets one entry in TCRdb, which reprocessed the 5' RACE reads and gives no DNA. The table for this sample gives more than 300,000 distinct CDR3 sequences. The TCR comes from a human donor with ulcerative colitis or Crohn's disease, or a healthy co-twin of an affected twin (not recorded which). V is TRBV6-5 and J is TRBJ2-5; TCRdb outputs TRBD1, but without DNA this stays unchecked. Specimen: blood. CDR3 residues: CASSTSDRGHRETQYF.